This TCR beta chain was sequenced in a study of blood T cells in healthy people across ages. Germline V gene lookup returns CDR1 SQVTM and CDR2 ANQGSEA. The CDR3 length is 15 residues. Each sample used at least 6 million PBMCs. This clonotype was detected a few times. A second about 6 to 11 cycle PCR used barcoded and J-beta primers. TCRdb recomputed calls from the 5' RACE reads with MiXCR, one row per CDR3 protein. The data contain around 1,000,000 distinct CDR3 sequences, around 25% of them singletons. This same sample was also part of a study on T cells of mothers and their children. That source reports: Donation came from a few healthy Caucasian mothers together with their six children. Slightly, though not significantly, more overlap was seen in related than in unrelated mother-child pairs.

This receptor was obtained from a girl between 2 and 10 years old in good health. The chain joins TRBV29-1 to TRBJ2-5, with D possibly TRBD1 on 6 matching bases. The closer fit of TRBJ2-7 to the DNA end suggests the J call may be wrong. What was sequenced was blood. The CDR3 is CSVEPTGKGTYEQYF. In nucleotides, the CDR3 is TGCAGCGTTGAACCCACAGGGAAAGGGACCTACGAGCAGTACTTC.